A single sample is the source of the 29 T cell receptor beta chains below, sequenced in a study of immune evolution from preneoplasia to lung adenocarcinoma. The data were produced by immunoSEQ multiplex PCR, yet TCRdb's version contains in-frame clones alone and is incomplete. The table records roughly 5,300 clones, about 73% of them present only once. The sequencing sample was made of FFPE lung adenocarcinoma in situ tissue. All receptors come from a person aged 60 to 85 with lung adenocarcinoma.

The chain recombines TRBV4-2 with TRBJ2-7; no reliable D call. V was cut by 0 bases and J by 2 bases, with 11 bases left in between. This CDR3 has 15 residues. Germline loops: CDR1 LGHNA, CDR2 YNFKEQ. CDR3 protein: CASSQDGGPTYEQYF. DNA of the CDR3: TGTGCCAGCAGCCAAGATGGTGGCCCAACCTACGAGCAGTACTTC.

A few counts support this clone. The V and J genes are TRBV27 and TRBJ1-1; 7 positions match TRBD1. Unmatched junction bases numbered 7, after V lost 6 bases and J lost 3 bases. Germline values: CDR1 MNHEY, CDR2 SMNVEV (reference sequence). The length of the CDR3 is 14 residues. CDR3 amino acids: CASSPGGGYTEAFF. For the CDR3, the DNA is TGTGCCAGCAGCCCAGGAGGGGGCTACACTGAAGCTTTCTTT.

V is TRBV11-3 and J is TRBJ2-2, with D unresolved. Between the trimmed V and J ends, which lost 3 bases and 0 bases, there was a span of 5 bases. The CDR3 spans 14 residues. Per the germline V gene, CDR1 is SGHNT and CDR2 is YENEEA. CDR3 in DNA: TGTGCCAGCAGCTTGAACCCGAACACCGGGGAGCTGTTTTTT. As protein: CASSLNPNTGELFF.

The gene calls are TRBV14 and TRBJ2-7, with D uncertain. V shed 3 bases and J shed 3 bases, with 12 bases lying between them. CDR1 and CDR2 from the germline V gene are SGHDN and FVKESK. There are 14 residues in the CDR3. CDR3 DNA sequence: TGTGCCAGCAGCCACAAGCGAAGGGACTACGAGCAGTACTTC. It is translated as CASSHKRRDYEQYF.

The V call is TRBV11-2, the J call TRBJ2-5, with 9 bases lining up with TRBD2. The CDR3 totals 14 residues. Trimming removed 3 bases from V and 5 bases from J; junction bases left unmatched: 4. CDR1 is SGHAT, CDR2 FQNNGV, per germline. CDR3 amino acids: CASSFGTSSETQYF. CDR3 bases: TGTGCCAGCAGCTTTGGGACTAGCTCGGAGACCCAGTACTTC.

This clone ranks as medium-sized. This chain links TRBV7-6 with TRBJ2-1, with D tentatively TRBD2 (6 bases). With 1 base removed from V and 2 bases from J, the gap between germline ends came to 15 bases. The CDR3 contains 17 residues. Germline V gene data show CDR1 as SGHVS and CDR2 as FNYEAQ. The CDR3 sequence: CASSLELRLATYNEQFF. The CDR3 DNA reads TGTGCCAGCAGCTTAGAGTTAAGGCTAGCGACCTACAATGAGCAGTTCTTC.

This clone has only a few counts. V gene TRBV7-9 combines with J gene TRBJ2-5; either TRBD1 or TRBD2 may fit D (6 bases each). CDR3 length: 15 amino acids. The V end lost 3 bases, the J end lost 5 bases, and 16 bases lay between the germline ends. The germline CDR1 and CDR2 sequences are SEHNR and FQNEAQ (reference sequence). CDR3 in DNA: TGTGCCAGCAGCTTCGAGGGGGGTAGAGCGGAGACCCAGTACTTC. As protein: CASSFEGGRAETQYF. The whole variable domain, filled in from reference TRBV7-9 and TRBJ2-5, reads DTGVSQNPRHKITKRGQNVTFRCDPISEHNRLYWYRQTLGQGPEFLTYFQNEAQLEKSRLLSDRFSAERPKGSFSTLEIQRTEQGDSAMYLCASSFEGGRAETQYFGPGTRLLVL.

The J gene is TRBJ1-2, the V gene TRBV9; 9 bases fit TRBD1. Germline trimming cut 3 bases from V and 4 bases from J; bases unmatched to any gene: 7. The CDR3 consists of 15 residues. Per germline, CDR1 SGDLS and CDR2 YYNGEE. The CDR3 loop reads CASSGHGQGTYGYTF. The CDR3 coding sequence is TGTGCCAGCAGCGGTCACGGACAGGGGACCTATGGCTACACCTTC.

The rearrangement links TRBV7-9 to TRBJ2-7; TRBD2 matches at 7 bases. Germline V gene lookup returns CDR1 SEHNR and CDR2 FQNEAQ (reference sequence). This CDR3 contains 17 residues. Trimming cost V 2 bases and J 3 bases; bases outside gene matches: 13. CDR3 region: CASSLTASGRLIYEQYF. The CDR3 DNA follows: TGTGCCAGCAGCTTAACGGCTAGCGGCCGTCTGATCTACGAGCAGTACTTC.

The chain carries TRBV5-5 and TRBJ2-7, with no clear D. Trimming took off 4 bases at V and 0 bases at J, with 11 bases between the two ends. Germline CDR1 reads SGHKS; CDR2 reads YYEKEE (reference sequence). The CDR3 length is 14 residues. The CDR3 region has the DNA TGTGCCAGCAGCCCGGGTTGGACCTCCTACGAGCAGTACTTC. This translates into CASSPGWTSYEQYF.

Only a few counts were recorded for this clone. This chain uses TRBV5-1 with TRBJ1-2; possible D gene TRBD1, 5 bases. CDR3 length: 13 amino acids. Germline V gene lookup returns CDR1 SGHRS and CDR2 YFSETQ. V shed 0 bases and J shed 6 bases, with 9 bases lying between them. The CDR3 region has the DNA TGCGCCAGCAGCTTGGCCAGGGCTGATGGCTACACCTTC. Its protein product is CASSLARADGYTF.

V and J are TRBV7-3 and TRBJ1-2, with 8 bases identical to TRBD1. The CDR3 totals 15 residues. V shed 5 bases and J 4 bases; nucleotides not matched to a gene: 9. Germline V lookup: CDR1 SGHTA, CDR2 FQGTGA. CDR3 bases: TGTGCCAGCAGCCCGGACAGGGTAAACCTCTATGGCTACACCTTC. It codes for CASSPDRVNLYGYTF.

Of note for this clone: Its ends do not fully match the called genes, so a read error is possible. V and J are TRBV18 and TRBJ2-2, with TRBD2 as a possible D gene (5 bases). Germline V CDR1 and CDR2: KGHSH, LQKENI. The CDR3 covers 12 residues. CDR3 region: CQSGRSTGELFF. As DNA, the CDR3 is TGCCAGAGCGGTCGGTCCACCGGGGAGCTGTTTTTT.

The chain joins TRBV10-3 to TRBJ2-3, with 9 bases fitting TRBD2. The CDR3 loop spans 14 amino acids. V shed 5 bases, J shed 3 bases, and the junction held 3 bases outside the gene matches. Per the germline V gene, CDR1 is ENHRY and CDR2 is SYGVKD. The CDR3 spells CAISYSGGTDTQYF. The DNA for the CDR3 is TGTGCCATCAGTTATAGCGGGGGTACAGATACGCAGTATTTT.

This clone was found once. V is TRBV6-1 and J is TRBJ1-2; 9 nucleotides match TRBD1. With 6 bases clipped from V and 3 bases from J, the junction kept 8 bases outside the gene matches. CDR1 is MNHNS and CDR2 is SASEGT in the germline V gene. The CDR3 spans 15 residues. CDR3 amino acids: CASSRGQGKYYGYTF. The CDR3 DNA sequence: TGTGCCAGCAGCCGCGGACAGGGGAAATACTATGGCTACACCTTC.

V gene TRBV4-1 combines with J gene TRBJ2-1; perhaps TRBD2 as D (6 bases). The CDR3 length is 15 residues. Germline V gene sequence: CDR1 MGHRA, CDR2 YSYEKL. Trimming shortened V by 2 bases and J by 2 bases, and 10 bases separated the two germline ends. DNA of the CDR3: TGCGCCAGCAGCCAAATCCCTAGCGCCTACAATGAGCAGTTCTTC. Translating it yields CASSQIPSAYNEQFF.

The rearrangement links TRBV14 to TRBJ1-2; a weak D match, TRBD1 (5 bases). Germline V gene lookup returns CDR1 SGHDN and CDR2 FVKESK. The CDR3 is 15 residues long. Trimming removed 0 bases at V and 5 bases at J, with 13 bases between. This chain's CDR3 is CASSQEGRYGYGYTF. DNA for the CDR3: TGTGCCAGCAGCCAAGAGGGGCGCTACGGGTATGGCTACACCTTC.

The chain has TRBV9 and TRBJ1-2, with TRBD1 identical over 7 bases. J was trimmed by 4 bases and V by 3 bases; bases with no gene match: 3. Germline V gene lookup returns CDR1 SGDLS and CDR2 YYNGEE. The CDR3 is 13 residues long. CDR3 residues: CASSETGLYGYTF. In nucleotides, the CDR3 is TGTGCCAGCAGCGAGACAGGGCTCTATGGCTACACCTTC.

This clone was seen only once. The chain has TRBV7-8 and TRBJ2-7; D is undetermined. Germline loops: CDR1 SGHVS, CDR2 FQNEAQ. The CDR3 extends over 15 amino acids. V dropped 4 bases and J dropped 1 base, with 14 bases sitting between them. The CDR3 is CASSSTDGRSYEQYF. The DNA for the CDR3 is TGTGCCAGCAGCTCGACGGACGGGCGATCCTACGAGCAGTACTTC.

V gene TRBV5-1 combines with J gene TRBJ1-1, with 8 bases lining up with TRBD1. V dropped 5 bases and J dropped 3; count of bases not matched to a gene: 9. Germline V gives CDR1 SGHRS, CDR2 YFSETQ. This CDR3 is built from 15 residues. The CDR3 is CASRPQGGQDTEAFF. The CDR3 DNA reads TGCGCCAGCAGGCCACAGGGGGGCCAGGACACTGAAGCTTTCTTT.

This chain connects TRBV11-2 to TRBJ1-4, with 10 bases that match TRBD1. This CDR3 comprises 14 residues. The J segment lost 6 bases and the V segment lost 5 bases, leaving 3 bases of the junction unmatched. Germline CDR1 SGHAT, CDR2 FQNNGV. CDR3 protein: CASSPGQGYEKLFF. CDR3 sequence (DNA): TGTGCCAGCAGCCCGGGACAGGGGTATGAAAAACTGTTTTTT.

The chain links TRBV19 to TRBJ1-2; a weak D match, TRBD1 (5 bases). Between the trimmed V and J ends, which lost 5 bases and 4 bases, there was a span of 17 bases. From germline, CDR1 is LNHDA and CDR2 SQIVND (reference sequence). This CDR3 has 15 residues. In nucleotides, the CDR3 is TGTGCCAGTAGTCCGCGGGGACTAAAGGGCTATGGCTACACCTTC. It yields the protein CASSPRGLKGYGYTF.

The rearrangement links TRBV10-3 to TRBJ2-5; D uncertain. Germline-derived CDR1 and CDR2 are ENHRY and SYGVKD. The CDR3 runs 17 residues. V dropped 0 bases and J dropped 4 bases, with 18 bases sitting between them. CDR3 amino acids: CAISESSPGKALETQYF. As DNA, the CDR3 is TGTGCCATCAGTGAGTCGAGTCCAGGAAAGGCTTTAGAGACCCAGTACTTC.

This clone has more than one count but fewer than ten. V is TRBV6-9 and J is TRBJ2-2; 9 bases match TRBD1. The germline CDR1 and CDR2 sequences are MNHGY and SVAAGI. V lost 6 bases to trimming and J lost 6 bases; unmatched junction nucleotides: 23. The CDR3 sequence is 20 residues long. The CDR3 sequence: CASRGETGGVTFFRAGELFF. The CDR3 coding sequence is TGTGCCAGCAGGGGGGAAACAGGGGGCGTTACATTTTTTAGAGCCGGGGAGCTGTTTTTT.

J is TRBJ1-6 and V is TRBV5-6, with no clear D. CDR1 is SGHDT, CDR2 YYEEEE, per germline. The CDR3 totals 13 residues. The germline V and J ends were trimmed by 4 bases and 14 bases, with 16 bases remaining between them. CDR3 region: CASSAPGRPALHF. The CDR3 DNA follows: TGTGCCAGCAGCGCCCCGGGGAGGCCAGCCCTCCACTTT.

The chain combines TRBV4-1 with TRBJ2-1; TRBD2 agrees at 9 bases. After removal of 4 bases from V and 7 bases from J, the junction contained 8 bases not matched to a gene. Germline V lookup: CDR1 MGHRA, CDR2 YSYEKL. There are 15 residues in the CDR3. The CDR3 spells CASSPRAGGTNEQFF. For the CDR3, the DNA is TGCGCCAGCAGCCCTCGGGCGGGGGGGACGAATGAGCAGTTCTTC.

The gene calls are TRBV4-2 and TRBJ2-1; 7 nucleotides line up with TRBD1. Per the germline V gene, CDR1 is LGHNA and CDR2 is YNFKEQ. The V and J ends lost 2 bases and 9 bases, in that order; junction bases with no gene match: 10. CDR3 length equals 15 residues. The CDR3: CASSQRDRVGGEQFF. The CDR3 DNA reads TGTGCCAGCAGCCAACGAGACAGGGTCGGTGGTGAGCAGTTCTTC.

The J gene is TRBJ1-3, the V gene TRBV5-4; D might be TRBD1 (5 bases). CDR1 is SGHNT and CDR2 is YYREEE in the germline V gene (reference sequence). CDR3 length: 16 residues. V shed 4 bases and J shed 0 bases, with 14 bases lying between them. The CDR3 DNA is TGTGCCAGCAGCGCCCCCGGGGCGGTCTCTGGAAACACCATATATTTT. Protein: CASSAPGAVSGNTIYF.

This clone was counted a single time. The V call is TRBV11-2, the J call TRBJ1-1, with D perhaps matching TRBD1 (5 bases). CDR3 length: 13 residues. Germline V gives CDR1 SGHAT, CDR2 FQNNGV. The V end was cut by 5 bases, the J end by 11 bases, with 18 bases between. The CDR3 region is CASSGSRGYGAFF. CDR3 in DNA: TGTGCCAGCAGCGGATCCCGGGGGTATGGGGCTTTCTTT. Complete variable domain (other parts from reference TRBV11-2 and TRBJ1-1): EAGVAQSPRYKIIEKRQSVAFWCNPISGHATLYWYQQILGQGPKLLIQFQNNGVVDDSQLPKDRFSAERLKGVDSTLKIQPAKLEDSAVYLCASSGSRGYGAFFGQGTRLTVV.